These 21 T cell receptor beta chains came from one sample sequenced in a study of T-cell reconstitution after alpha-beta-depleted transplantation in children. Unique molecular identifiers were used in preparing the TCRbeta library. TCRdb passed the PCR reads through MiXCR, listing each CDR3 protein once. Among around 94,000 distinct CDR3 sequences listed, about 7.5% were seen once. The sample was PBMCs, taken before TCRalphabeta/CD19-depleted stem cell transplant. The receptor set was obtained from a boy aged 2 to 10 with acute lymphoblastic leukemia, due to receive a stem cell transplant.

The CDR3 loop reads CASRAVLAGGRTYNEQFF. CDR3 DNA sequence: TGTGCCAGCAGGGCGGTACTAGCGGGGGGACGAACCTACAATGAGCAGTTCTTC. J is TRBJ2-1 and V is TRBV28; TRBD2 agrees at 12 bases. This CDR3 has 18 amino acids. The germline CDR1 and CDR2 sequences are MDHEN and SYDVKM. The V gene end was trimmed by 6 bases and the J gene end by 2 bases; junction bases not matched to a gene: 11.

In DNA, the CDR3 is TGTGCCAGCAGTTTATCTAGCGGGGGGTTCGGGGAGCTGTTTTTT. Its protein product is CASSLSSGGFGELFF. The chain combines TRBV28 with TRBJ2-2, with 11 bases aligning to TRBD2. J was trimmed by 7 bases and V by 1 base; bases with no gene match: 2. Germline CDR1 is MDHEN and CDR2 is SYDVKM. The CDR3 length is 15 residues.

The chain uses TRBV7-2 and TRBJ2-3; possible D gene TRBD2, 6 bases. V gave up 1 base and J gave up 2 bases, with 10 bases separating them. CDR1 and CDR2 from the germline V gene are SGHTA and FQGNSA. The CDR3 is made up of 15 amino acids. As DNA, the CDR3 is TGTGCCAGCAGCTTAGAGGCGGGACCCACAGATACGCAGTATTTT. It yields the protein CASSLEAGPTDTQYF.

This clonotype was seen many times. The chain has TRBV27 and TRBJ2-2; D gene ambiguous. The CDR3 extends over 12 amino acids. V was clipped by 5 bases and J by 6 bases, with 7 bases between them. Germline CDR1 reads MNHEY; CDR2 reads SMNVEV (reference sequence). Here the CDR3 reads CASSLTPGELFF. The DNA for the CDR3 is TGTGCCAGCAGTCTAACGCCCGGGGAGCTGTTTTTT.

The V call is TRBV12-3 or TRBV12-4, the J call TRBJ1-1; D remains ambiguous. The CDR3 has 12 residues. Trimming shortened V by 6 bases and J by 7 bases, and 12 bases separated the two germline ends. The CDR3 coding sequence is TGTGCCAGCAGCCCGACGGGGTATGAAGCTTTCTTT. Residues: CASSPTGYEAFF.

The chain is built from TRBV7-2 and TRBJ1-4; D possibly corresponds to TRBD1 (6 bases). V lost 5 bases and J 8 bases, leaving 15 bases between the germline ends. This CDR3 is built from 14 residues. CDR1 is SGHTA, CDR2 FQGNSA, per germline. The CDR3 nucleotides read TGTGCCAGCAGCCCTCCGGGGGCGGTGGAAAAACTGTTTTTT. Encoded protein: CASSPPGAVEKLFF.

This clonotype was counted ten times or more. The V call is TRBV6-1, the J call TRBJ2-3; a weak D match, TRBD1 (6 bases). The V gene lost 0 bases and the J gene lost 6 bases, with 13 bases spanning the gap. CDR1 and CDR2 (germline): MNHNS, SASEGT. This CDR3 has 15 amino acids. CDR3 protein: CASSEAPTGWDTQYF. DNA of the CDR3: TGTGCCAGCAGTGAAGCTCCGACAGGATGGGATACGCAGTATTTT.

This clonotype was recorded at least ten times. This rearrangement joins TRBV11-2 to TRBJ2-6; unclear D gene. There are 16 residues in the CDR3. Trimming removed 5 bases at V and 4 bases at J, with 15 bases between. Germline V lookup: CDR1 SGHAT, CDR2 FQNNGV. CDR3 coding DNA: TGTGCCAGCAGCCTAAGGCGTCTCACCGGGGCCAACGTCCTGACTTTC. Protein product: CASSLRRLTGANVLTF.

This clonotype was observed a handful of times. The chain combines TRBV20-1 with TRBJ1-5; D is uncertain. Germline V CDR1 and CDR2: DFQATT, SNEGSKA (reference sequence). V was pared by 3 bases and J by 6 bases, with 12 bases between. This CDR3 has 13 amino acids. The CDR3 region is CSASFPGGQPQHF. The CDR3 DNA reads TGCAGTGCTAGTTTCCCGGGAGGTCAGCCCCAGCATTTT.

CDR3 amino acids: CSAGSPGTGGRSEQFF. CDR3 DNA sequence: TGCAGTGCTGGCTCCCCCGGGACAGGGGGCAGGAGTGAGCAGTTCTTC. V usage is TRBV20-1 and J usage is TRBJ2-1; TRBD1 matches at 12 bases. Unmatched junction bases numbered 14, after V lost 5 bases and J lost 9 bases. Germline-derived CDR1 and CDR2 are DFQATT and SNEGSKA (reference sequence). The CDR3 has 16 amino acids.

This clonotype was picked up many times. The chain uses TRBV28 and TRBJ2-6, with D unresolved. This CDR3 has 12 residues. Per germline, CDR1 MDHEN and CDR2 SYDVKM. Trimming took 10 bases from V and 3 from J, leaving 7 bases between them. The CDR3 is CAILGGANVLTF. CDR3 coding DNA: TGTGCCATCCTAGGTGGGGCCAACGTCCTGACTTTC. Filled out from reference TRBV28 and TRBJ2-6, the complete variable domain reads DVKVTQSSRYLVKRTGEKVFLECVQDMDHENMFWYRQDPGLGLRLIYFSYDVKMKEKGDIPEGYSVSREKKERFSLILESASTNQTSMYLCAILGGANVLTFGAGSRLTVL.

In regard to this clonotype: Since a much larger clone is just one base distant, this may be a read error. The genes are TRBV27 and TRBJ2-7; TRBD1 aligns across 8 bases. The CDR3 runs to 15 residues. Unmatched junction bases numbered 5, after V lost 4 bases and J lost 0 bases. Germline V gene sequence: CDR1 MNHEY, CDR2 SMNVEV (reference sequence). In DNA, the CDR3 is TGTGCCAGCAGTTACGCAGGGACAGGCTCCTACGAGCAGTACTTC. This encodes CASSYAGTGSYEQYF.

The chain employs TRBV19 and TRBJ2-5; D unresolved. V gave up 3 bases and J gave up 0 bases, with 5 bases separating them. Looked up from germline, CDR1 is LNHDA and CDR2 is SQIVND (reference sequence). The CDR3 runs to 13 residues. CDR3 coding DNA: TGTGCCAGTAGTATTCCCAACCAAGAGACCCAGTACTTC. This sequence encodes CASSIPNQETQYF. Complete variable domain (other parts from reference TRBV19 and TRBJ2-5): DGGITQSPKYLFRKEGQNVTLSCEQNLNHDAMYWYRQDPGQGLRLIYYSQIVNDFQKGDIAEGYSVSREKKESFPLTVTSAQKNPTAFYLCASSIPNQETQYFGPGTRLLVL.

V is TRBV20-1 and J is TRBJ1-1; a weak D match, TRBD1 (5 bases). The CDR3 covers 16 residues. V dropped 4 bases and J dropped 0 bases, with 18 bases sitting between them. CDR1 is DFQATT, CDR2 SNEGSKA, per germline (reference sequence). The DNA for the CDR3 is TGCAGTGCTAAAAATATCTTCGGGGCGTTGAACACTGAAGCTTTCTTT. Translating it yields CSAKNIFGALNTEAFF.

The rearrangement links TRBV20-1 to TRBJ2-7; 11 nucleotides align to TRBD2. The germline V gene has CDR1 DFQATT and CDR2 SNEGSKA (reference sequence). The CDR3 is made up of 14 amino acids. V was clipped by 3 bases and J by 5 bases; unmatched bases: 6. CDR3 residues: CSARKLAGVHEQYF. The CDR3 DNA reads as TGCAGTGCTAGGAAACTAGCGGGGGTCCACGAGCAGTACTTC.

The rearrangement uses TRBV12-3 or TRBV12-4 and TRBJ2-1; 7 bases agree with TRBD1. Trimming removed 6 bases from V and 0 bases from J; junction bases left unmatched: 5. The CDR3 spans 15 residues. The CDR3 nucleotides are TGTGCCAGCAGATTACAGGGGAGCTCCTACAATGAGCAGTTCTTC. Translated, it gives CASRLQGSSYNEQFF.

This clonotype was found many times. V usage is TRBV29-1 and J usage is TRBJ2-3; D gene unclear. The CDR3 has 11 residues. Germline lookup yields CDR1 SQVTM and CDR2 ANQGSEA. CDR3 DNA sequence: TGCAGTTCCTCAATAGGAGATACGCAGTATTTT. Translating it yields CSSSIGDTQYF.

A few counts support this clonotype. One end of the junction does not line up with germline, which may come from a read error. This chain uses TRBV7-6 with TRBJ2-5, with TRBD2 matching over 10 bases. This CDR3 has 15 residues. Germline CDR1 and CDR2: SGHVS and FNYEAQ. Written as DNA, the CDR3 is TGTGCCAGCAGTTTAGCGGGGGGACTACAAGAGACCCAGTACTTC. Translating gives CASSLAGGLQETQYF.

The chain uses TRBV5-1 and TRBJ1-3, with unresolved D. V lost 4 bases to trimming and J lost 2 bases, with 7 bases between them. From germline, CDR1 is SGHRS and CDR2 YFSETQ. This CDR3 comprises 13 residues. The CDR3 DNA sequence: TGCGCCAGCAGCCACGGGACTGGAAACACCATATATTTT. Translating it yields CASSHGTGNTIYF.

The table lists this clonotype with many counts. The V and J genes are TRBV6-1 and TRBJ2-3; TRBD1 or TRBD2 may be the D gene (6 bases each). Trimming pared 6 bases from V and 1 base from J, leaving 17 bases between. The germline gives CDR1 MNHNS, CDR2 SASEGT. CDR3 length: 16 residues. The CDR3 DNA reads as TGTGCCAGCAGCCTCGTGCCGGGGGCCGGCACAGATACGCAGTATTTT. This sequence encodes CASSLVPGAGTDTQYF.

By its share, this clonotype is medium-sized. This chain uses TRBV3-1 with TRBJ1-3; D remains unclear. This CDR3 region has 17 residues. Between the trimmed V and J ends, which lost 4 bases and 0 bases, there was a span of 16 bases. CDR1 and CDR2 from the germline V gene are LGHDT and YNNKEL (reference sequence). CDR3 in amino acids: CASSRPTGTDSGNTIYF. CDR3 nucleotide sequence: TGTGCCAGCAGCCGCCCCACCGGCACCGACTCTGGAAACACCATATATTTT.